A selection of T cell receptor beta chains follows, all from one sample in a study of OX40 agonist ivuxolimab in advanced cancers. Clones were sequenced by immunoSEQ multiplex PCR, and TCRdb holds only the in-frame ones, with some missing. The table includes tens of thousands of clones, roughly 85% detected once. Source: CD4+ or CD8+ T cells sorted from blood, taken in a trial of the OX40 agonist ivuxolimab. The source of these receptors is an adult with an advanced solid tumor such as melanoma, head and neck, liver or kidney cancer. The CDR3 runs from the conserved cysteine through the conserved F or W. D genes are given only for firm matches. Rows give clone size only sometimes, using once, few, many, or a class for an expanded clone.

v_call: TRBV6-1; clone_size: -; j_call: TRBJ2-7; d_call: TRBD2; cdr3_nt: TGTGCCAGCAGTGTCAGCGGGAGGGCTCACGAGCAGTACTTC; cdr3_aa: CASSVSGRAHEQYF
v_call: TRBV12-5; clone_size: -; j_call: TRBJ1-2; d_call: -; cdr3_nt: TGTGCTAGTGGTTTGGTAGATACAGATGGCTACACCTTC; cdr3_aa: CASGLVDTDGYTF
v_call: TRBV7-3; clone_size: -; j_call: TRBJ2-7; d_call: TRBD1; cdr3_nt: TGTGCCAGCAGCTCACCATGGGACAGGGGCTCCTACGAGCAGTACTTC; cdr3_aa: CASSSPWDRGSYEQYF
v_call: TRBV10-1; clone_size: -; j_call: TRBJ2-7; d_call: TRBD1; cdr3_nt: TGCGCCAGCAGTGACGACAGGGATTGCGCCTACGAGCAGTACTTC; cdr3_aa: CASSDDRDCAYEQYF
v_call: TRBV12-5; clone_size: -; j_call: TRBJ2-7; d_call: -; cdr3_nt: TGTGCTAGTGGTTTGGCGGTACGTCGCGGTCTCTACGAGCAGTACTTC; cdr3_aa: CASGLAVRRGLYEQYF
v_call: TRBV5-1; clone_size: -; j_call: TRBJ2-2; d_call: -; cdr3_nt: TGCGCCAGCAGCCCACTGGGACCAAACACCGGGGAGCTGTTTTTT; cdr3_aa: CASSPLGPNTGELFF
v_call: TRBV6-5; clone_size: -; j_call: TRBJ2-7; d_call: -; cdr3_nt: TGTGCCAGCAGTAACCGGGACGGGGCCTACGAGCAGTACTTC; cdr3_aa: CASSNRDGAYEQYF
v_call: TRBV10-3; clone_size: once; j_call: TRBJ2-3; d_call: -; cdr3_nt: TGTGCCATCAGTGACGGAGTTCGGACGCCCACAAGCTACTCTAGCACAGATACGCAGTATTTT; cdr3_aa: CAISDGVRTPTSYSSTDTQYF
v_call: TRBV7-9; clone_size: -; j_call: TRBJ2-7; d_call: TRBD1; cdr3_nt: TGTGCCAGCAGTCTTGACAGGGGGCGATCCTACGAGCAGTACTTC; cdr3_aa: CASSLDRGRSYEQYF
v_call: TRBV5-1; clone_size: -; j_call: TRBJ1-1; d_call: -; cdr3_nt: TGCGCCAGCAAAAGGGACCTGGGCCGTCCGTTTATGAACACTGAAGCTTTCTTT; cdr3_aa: CASKRDLGRPFMNTEAFF